This entry concerns a single T cell receptor beta chain. A mixed TRB-A/B primer pool amplified rearranged TRB by multiplex touch-down PCR. TCRdb analysed the multiplex PCR reads with MiXCR anew, one entry per CDR3 protein. The sample has around 5,000 distinct CDR3 sequences, around a third seen once. Peripheral blood genomic DNA, not sorted cells or RNA, was the template. The data were obtained in a study of T cell repertoires in aging, cancer and after chemotherapy. Study as a whole: Paired samples before and after chemotherapy came from chronic lymphocytic leukemia patients on fludarabine- or bendamustine-based regimens. About 9.1 million TCR reads were in the whole dataset.

Source material: blood. This receptor was obtained from a human donor with a blood cancer. The donor label of this sample is uncertain.

The CDR3 DNA is TGTGCCAGCAGCCAAGATCGTGGCTACACCTTC. This codes for CASSQDRGYTF. This chain connects TRBV4-2 to TRBJ1-2; D unclear. Trimming left V 0 bases short and J 7 bases short, with 3 bases between. Germline V gene data show CDR1 as LGHNA and CDR2 as YNFKEQ. The CDR3 contains 11 residues.